This T cell receptor (beta chain) was sequenced for a study of shared clonotypes between healthy human individuals. Study outcomes and limitations: Donor scarcity curtailed the genetic and exposure-history diversity represented herein.

Germline loops: CDR1 SQVTM, CDR2 ANQGSEA. The CDR3 is made up of 13 amino acids. With 5 bases removed from V and 2 bases from J, the gap between germline ends came to 10 bases. The donors, healthy adults who were HIV-negative, had experienced no recent acute infections or vaccinations. This clone appeared a few times. Its specificity is not known. Deep was the level used in running the assay. Tens of thousands of T cell genomes (roughly 300 ng DNA) went into each PBMC replicate. This table comes from immunoSEQ multiplex PCR, and its TCRdb copy is limited to in-frame clones, with some not included. The sample records roughly 500,000 clones, about four fifths being singletons.

Source material: PBMCs. The chain joins TRBV29-1 to TRBJ1-5; D remains unclear. The sequence was obtained from a middle-aged woman in good health. Some clones in this sample may be carry-over from other donors' samples. The CDR3 DNA reads TGCAGCGTTAAAATCGGGGGCAATCAGCCCCAGCATTTT. Translated, it gives CSVKIGGNQPQHF.